This T cell receptor beta chain came from a study of post-analysis software for immune sequencing data. Study summary: Disease courses included relapsing-remitting, secondary progressive and progressive-relapsing multiple sclerosis.

Comment on this clonotype: The antigen is unknown.

Built from TCR beta cDNA, the libraries had unique molecular identifiers in them. From the PCR reads, TCRdb called clonotypes with MiXCR, one entry per CDR3 protein. The table records approximately 150,000 distinct CDR3 sequences, around 30% of them present only once. V trimming: 4 bases; J trimming: 7 bases; junction bases outside the gene matches: 14. CDR3 length: 18 residues. Per the germline V gene, CDR1 is SEHNR and CDR2 is FQNEAQ (reference sequence). General observations from the study: About five TRBV segments occurring more often in patients than controls included TRBV5-6, TRBV5-1 and TRBV20-1. Multiple sclerosis patients had significantly lower normalized Chao1 diversity than controls. Strong co-clustering by F measure was evident for samples that had been prepared in the same batch.

The receptor's source is a girl under 18 with multiple sclerosis. The chain employs TRBV7-9 and TRBJ1-6; 9 nucleotides line up with TRBD1. Sequencing used blood. The CDR3 DNA reads TGTGCCAGCAGCTCGGACAGGGGTCGAGTTGGGGGAAATTCACCCCTCCACTTT. It yields the protein CASSSDRGRVGGNSPLHF.